This T cell receptor (beta chain) stems from a study of identical twins. In TCRdb, the 5' RACE reads were re-called with MiXCR into one record per CDR3 protein. The data show about 200,000 distinct CDR3 sequences, 6% to 9% seen once. Germline CDR1 is DFQATT and CDR2 is SNEGSKA (reference sequence). The CDR3 contains 12 residues. Between the trimmed V and J ends, which lost 2 bases and 6 bases, there was a span of 11 bases. Ten or more counts support this clonotype. Its antigen remains unidentified. The donors were all healthy and Caucasian. Regarding the study as a whole: Out-of-frame alpha sequences common to twins were enriched for low generation probability.

These same records also appear under a second study, on yellow fever vaccine responses in identical twins. According to that study: Twins' T cell vaccine responses reportedly looked partly convergent, partly personalized.

This clonotype originated in a woman aged 18-30 years in good health. This chain connects TRBV20-1 to TRBJ2-7; unclear D gene. Specimen: memory (CD45RO+) T cells sorted from blood. The CDR3 protein is CSARLGLGEQYF. CDR3 coding DNA: TGCAGTGCTAGACTCGGATTAGGCGAGCAGTACTTC.